The 15 T cell receptor beta chains presented below share a single source sample, sequenced in a study of cytomegalovirus exposure and HLA in healthy donors. The primer mix had 60 Vbeta and 13 Jbeta primers. Measured with immunoSEQ multiplex PCR; TCRdb has only the in-frame clones, and not every one. The data hold roughly 150,000 clones, with over 75% observed a single time. Sequencing used PBMCs. These receptors all stem from a woman younger than 30 in good health and CMV-seronegative.

The gene calls are TRBV6-1 and TRBJ1-1, with TRBD1 as a possible D gene (5 bases). V lost 5 bases to trimming and J lost 4 bases, with 11 bases between them. The CDR3 sequence is 13 residues long. The germline V gene encodes CDR1 MNHNS and CDR2 SASEGT. The DNA of the CDR3 is TGTGCCAGCAGTTATGCAGGGCCCACTGAAGCTTTCTTT. Its protein product is CASSYAGPTEAFF.

V usage is TRBV4-1 and J usage is TRBJ2-7, with 7 bases aligning to TRBD2. This CDR3 contains 15 residues. Trimming removed 2 bases from V and 0 bases from J; junction bases left unmatched: 4. Germline assignment: CDR1 MGHRA and CDR2 YSYEKL. The CDR3 loop is CASSQILALSYEQYF. CDR3 nucleotides: TGCGCCAGCAGCCAAATACTAGCGCTCTCCTACGAGCAGTACTTC.

This clone was seen once. The chain carries TRBV28 and TRBJ2-1; 12 bases map to TRBD1. The CDR3 is 17 amino acids. J was trimmed by 6 bases and V by 6 bases; bases with no gene match: 12. Germline CDR1 MDHEN, CDR2 SYDVKM. CDR3 sequence reads: CASRQSSGQGAVNEQFF. As DNA, the CDR3 is TGTGCCAGCAGGCAATCCTCGGGACAGGGGGCGGTCAATGAGCAGTTCTTC. Combining the CDR3 with reference TRBV28 and TRBJ2-1 gives the whole variable domain DVKVTQSSRYLVKRTGEKVFLECVQDMDHENMFWYRQDPGLGLRLIYFSYDVKMKEKGDIPEGYSVSREKKERFSLILESASTNQTSMYLCASRQSSGQGAVNEQFFGPGTRLTVL.

The chain combines TRBV6-1 with TRBJ1-5, with 7 bases lining up with TRBD1. Germline V gene sequence: CDR1 MNHNS, CDR2 SASEGT. The CDR3 totals 14 residues. V shed 8 bases and J 5 bases; nucleotides not matched to a gene: 9. DNA of the CDR3: TGTGCCAGCTCTATGGCCCAGGGGGATCAGCCCCAGCATTTT. This gives the protein CASSMAQGDQPQHF.

The chain has TRBV28 and TRBJ2-7; 13 bases fit TRBD2. The length of the CDR3 is 14 residues. Germline values: CDR1 MDHEN, CDR2 SYDVKM. V dropped 8 bases and J dropped 7; count of bases not matched to a gene: 8. The DNA of the CDR3 is TGTGCCAGCGGGTTGGGACTAGCGGGAAGTGAGCAGTACTTC. Translation: CASGLGLAGSEQYF.

The rearrangement joins TRBV6-1 to TRBJ1-5; 9 bases match TRBD1. The germline V gene has CDR1 MNHNS and CDR2 SASEGT. The CDR3 loop spans 15 amino acids. V shed 4 bases, J shed 2 bases, and the junction held 3 bases outside the gene matches. CDR3 nucleotide sequence: TGTGCCAGCAGTGCGGACAGGGGAGGCAATCAGCCCCAGCATTTT. This encodes CASSADRGGNQPQHF.

This chain links TRBV2 with TRBJ2-3; 9 positions agree with TRBD2. The ends lost 8 bases at V and 3 bases at J; junction bases unmatched: 6. This CDR3 comprises 14 residues. Germline CDR1 and CDR2: SNHLY and FYNNEI. CDR3 in DNA: TGTGCCAGCCGAACTAGCGGGTCAACAGATACGCAGTATTTT. Translating it yields CASRTSGSTDTQYF.

V gene TRBV19 combines with J gene TRBJ2-1; tentative D call: TRBD1 (5 bases). The CDR3 is made up of 17 amino acids. Trimming took 1 base from V and 0 from J, leaving 13 bases between them. Germline assignment: CDR1 LNHDA and CDR2 SQIVND (reference sequence). The CDR3 loop is CASSIARQFSSYNEQFF. The CDR3 nucleotides are TGTGCCAGTAGTATAGCCCGACAGTTTAGCTCCTACAATGAGCAGTTCTTC.

The CDR3 region has the DNA TGTGCCAGCAGCGAGGGGGCGCTCGGACGCGGCTACACCTTC. Encoded protein: CASSEGALGRGYTF. This chain connects TRBV28 to TRBJ1-2; 7 bases match TRBD1. The CDR3 spans 14 residues. Trimming took 6 bases from V and 8 from J; bases not matched to a gene: 12. Germline V CDR1 and CDR2: MDHEN, SYDVKM.

The rearrangement joins TRBV5-1 to TRBJ1-1; D is unclear. Trimming removed 1 base from V and 12 bases from J, with 16 bases in between. The CDR3 has 13 residues. Germline V CDR1 and CDR2: SGHRS, YFSETQ. In DNA form, the CDR3 reads TGCGCCAGCAGCTTGTTCCAAGGAGGTCTCACTTTCTTT. It encodes CASSLFQGGLTFF.

In this sample, this clone turned up once. The V and J genes are TRBV7-9 and TRBJ1-2; D unclear. Trimming removed 1 base from V and 3 bases from J, with 15 bases in between. This CDR3 has 16 amino acids. Germline-derived CDR1 and CDR2 are SEHNR and FQNEAQ (reference sequence). The CDR3 loop is CASSLGVSGAHYGYTF. The CDR3 DNA follows: TGTGCCAGCAGCTTAGGAGTATCAGGCGCCCACTATGGCTACACCTTC.

V usage is TRBV2 and J usage is TRBJ1-1; D gene uncertain. The length of the CDR3 is 13 residues. The V gene's germline CDR1 is SNHLY and CDR2 FYNNEI. The V and J ends lost 4 bases and 2 bases respectively, with 8 bases between them. The CDR3: CASSVHRNTEAFF. Here the CDR3 DNA reads TGTGCCAGCAGTGTGCACAGAAACACTGAAGCTTTCTTT.

The chain employs TRBV4-2 and TRBJ2-5, with 13 nucleotides matching TRBD2. From germline, CDR1 is LGHNA and CDR2 YNFKEQ. This CDR3 has 17 amino acids. Trimming removed 1 base from V and 2 bases from J; junction bases left unmatched: 4. This CDR3 is CASSQGTSGGQQETQYF. The DNA of the CDR3 is TGTGCCAGCAGCCAAGGGACTAGCGGGGGACAACAAGAGACCCAGTACTTC.

J is TRBJ1-6 and V is TRBV5-6, with no clear D. Trimming shortened V by 3 bases and J by 9 bases, and 10 bases separated the two germline ends. This CDR3 is built from 13 residues. Germline assignment: CDR1 SGHDT and CDR2 YYEEEE. CDR3 nucleotide sequence: TGTGCCAGCAGCTCAGGTTCGGCTTCACCCCTCCACTTT. This translates into CASSSGSASPLHF.

The chain has TRBV27 and TRBJ2-5; 7 bases fit TRBD2. The DNA end is more similar to TRBJ2-7, so the J call may be wrong. The CDR3 sequence is 14 residues long. Per germline, CDR1 MNHEY and CDR2 SMNVEV (reference sequence). This CDR3 reads CASSLGTTNYEQYF. Written as DNA, the CDR3 is TGTGCCAGCAGTTTGGGGACTACCAACTACGAGCAGTACTTC.